The TCR beta chain described here comes from a study of shared clonotypes between healthy human individuals. Generated by immunoSEQ multiplex PCR, the TCRdb table keeps only in-frame clones and is missing some. The sample records around 2.1 million clones, 85% to 95% being singletons. Naive-designated CD8 cells lacked CD45RO, were positively enriched for CCR7, and omitted terminally differentiated effector memory CD45RA+ cells. Nashville, Tennessee was home to all donors, who were Caucasian adults. Germline loops: CDR1 LGHNA, CDR2 YSLEER. This CDR3 region has 16 residues. V was cut by 1 base and J by 7 bases, with 20 bases left in between.

The receptor was isolated from a man between 18 and 29 years old in good health. Some clones in this sample may be carry-over from other donors' samples. The V call is TRBV4-3, the J call TRBJ2-7; TRBD2 might be the D (6 bases). Sequences were obtained from naive CD8+ T cells from PBMCs. The CDR3 DNA follows: TGCGCCAGCAGCCAAGCTTCGGTTGGCCTTCGGGGGGAGCAGTACTTC. Its protein product is CASSQASVGLRGEQYF.